One and the same sample provided the 23 T cell receptor beta chains below, sequenced in a study of chemoradiotherapy in HPV16-positive cancers. TCRdb keeps only in-frame clones here, not all; method: immunoSEQ multiplex PCR. The sample has under 15,000 clones; roughly nine tenths are singletons. Source: blood, taken from a patient who underwent chemoradiotherapy. The source of these receptors is a human donor with HPV-associated anogenital cancer.

The rearrangement joins TRBV4-3 to TRBJ2-5; 10 bases fit TRBD2. Germline CDR1 and CDR2: LGHNA and YSLEER. V trimming: 3 bases; J trimming: 3 bases; junction bases outside the gene matches: 10. The CDR3 covers 17 residues. This CDR3 is CASSQLLLLAGEETQYF. CDR3 in DNA: TGCGCCAGCAGCCAGCTACTTCTCCTAGCGGGGGAAGAGACCCAGTACTTC.

The CDR3 loop reads CASSQVLNQPQHF. The CDR3 DNA follows: TGCGCCAGCAGCCAAGTTTTAAATCAGCCCCAGCATTTT. The chain combines TRBV4-1 with TRBJ1-5; D unresolved. This CDR3 has 13 amino acids. Germline values: CDR1 MGHRA, CDR2 YSYEKL. Trimming stripped 1 base from V and 4 bases from J, with 5 bases between.

The chain couples TRBV19 to TRBJ1-6; D might be TRBD1 (6 bases). This CDR3 spans 14 amino acids. Germline V gene data show CDR1 as LNHDA and CDR2 as SQIVND (reference sequence). V lost 7 bases, J lost 5 bases, and 12 bases lay in between. CDR3 sequence (DNA): TGTGCCAGTAACATAGGGGGGGATAATTCACCCCTCCACTTT. Its translation is CASNIGGDNSPLHF.

The gene calls are TRBV6-5 and TRBJ2-1; 9 positions match TRBD2. Trimming took 2 bases from V and 7 from J; bases not matched to a gene: 6. This CDR3 has 15 amino acids. Germline lookup yields CDR1 MNHEY and CDR2 SVGAGI. The CDR3 here is CASSYRGGATNEQFF. CDR3 nucleotide sequence: TGTGCCAGCAGTTACCGCGGGGGGGCCACGAATGAGCAGTTCTTC.

The chain is built from TRBV6-4 and TRBJ2-2; D is ambiguous. CDR3 length: 13 amino acids. Germline V gene sequence: CDR1 MRHNA, CDR2 SNTAGT. V was pared by 6 bases and J by 3 bases, with 8 bases between. The CDR3 region has the DNA TGTGCCAGCAGCGGGCAGGACACCGGGGAGCTGTTTTTT. It yields the protein CASSGQDTGELFF.

This clone has just one count. The chain employs TRBV27 and TRBJ1-6, with 10 bases fitting TRBD1. Germline V CDR1 and CDR2: MNHEY, SMNVEV (reference sequence). The CDR3 totals 16 residues. J was trimmed by 4 bases and V by 6 bases; bases with no gene match: 6. CDR3: CASSLDRGHYNSPLHF. In DNA, the CDR3 is TGTGCCAGCAGCCTAGACAGGGGGCATTATAATTCACCCCTCCACTTT.

The V call is TRBV9, the J call TRBJ2-1; TRBD1 matches at 7 bases. V lost 3 bases to trimming and J lost 4 bases; unmatched junction nucleotides: 7. CDR3 size: 15 residues. Germline lookup yields CDR1 SGDLS and CDR2 YYNGEE. The CDR3 nucleotides read TGTGCCAGCAGCGGCCGGGACAGATCATACAATGAGCAGTTCTTC. This translates into CASSGRDRSYNEQFF.

This chain joins TRBV29-1 and TRBJ2-3; TRBD2 agrees at 10 bases. The CDR3 length is 15 residues. The V segment lost 4 bases and the J segment 2 bases; nucleotides outside the gene matches: 6. The germline V gene encodes CDR1 SQVTM and CDR2 ANQGSEA. The CDR3 DNA is TGCAGCGTTGGGCTAGCGGGAGTGTCCACAGATACGCAGTATTTT. Protein sequence: CSVGLAGVSTDTQYF.

The rearrangement uses TRBV6-5 and TRBJ1-2; TRBD1 agrees at 9 bases. The CDR3 totals 11 residues. J lost 7 bases, V lost 8 bases, and 2 bases had no gene match. Germline V gene lookup returns CDR1 MNHEY and CDR2 SVGAGI. The CDR3 spells CASGTGSGYTF. DNA for the CDR3: TGTGCCAGCGGGACAGGGAGTGGCTACACCTTC.

The chain has TRBV7-9 and TRBJ2-2; 7 bases are shared with TRBD1. The germline CDR1 and CDR2 sequences are SEHNR and FQNEAQ (reference sequence). After removal of 6 bases from V and 1 base from J, the junction contained 5 bases not matched to a gene. The CDR3 has 15 amino acids. In DNA form, the CDR3 reads TGTGCCAGCAGTACCGGGACAGAGAACACCGGGGAGCTGTTTTTT. This translates into CASSTGTENTGELFF.

The chain links TRBV19 to TRBJ1-3; D possibly corresponds to TRBD1 (5 bases). Trimming shortened V by 5 bases and J by 0 bases, and 17 bases separated the two germline ends. This CDR3 is built from 17 residues. The germline gives CDR1 LNHDA, CDR2 SQIVND (reference sequence). The CDR3 here is CASSSPGTASSGNTIYF. The CDR3 coding sequence is TGTGCCAGTAGTTCCCCGGGGACTGCCTCCTCTGGAAACACCATATATTTT.

The chain carries TRBV18 and TRBJ2-3, with D possibly being TRBD1 or TRBD2 (5 bases each). CDR1 KGHSH and CDR2 LQKENI come from the germline V gene. Trimming took 0 bases from V and 6 from J, leaving 16 bases between them. This CDR3 region has 16 residues. CDR3 sequence (DNA): TGTGCCAGCTCACCACCGGGGACGGCTCGAGGGGATACGCAGTATTTT. Translation gives CASSPPGTARGDTQYF.

The chain employs TRBV7-9 and TRBJ1-4; D gene uncertain. This CDR3 is built from 11 residues. CDR1 SEHNR and CDR2 FQNEAQ come from the germline V gene (reference sequence). Trimming took off 2 bases at V and 7 bases at J, with 2 bases between the two ends. This CDR3 reads CASSLSEKLFF. CDR3 sequence (DNA): TGTGCCAGCAGCTTAAGTGAAAAACTGTTTTTT.

The table lists this clone with a count of one. The V gene is TRBV28, the J gene TRBJ1-1; D gene unclear. The germline V gene encodes CDR1 MDHEN and CDR2 SYDVKM. Trimming removed 1 base at V and 10 bases at J, with 13 bases between. This CDR3 spans 13 amino acids. As DNA, the CDR3 is TGTGCCAGCAGTTTATTTGGTGTACGGGTAGCTTTCTTT. It codes for CASSLFGVRVAFF.

The V and J genes are TRBV5-4 and TRBJ2-7, with 11 bases aligning to TRBD2. Germline CDR1 and CDR2: SGHNT and YYREEE (reference sequence). CDR3 length: 17 amino acids. Trimming took 2 bases from V and 3 from J; bases not matched to a gene: 10. CDR3 protein: CASSLHVLAGDVYEQYF. The CDR3 coding sequence is TGTGCCAGCAGCTTACACGTACTAGCGGGGGACGTCTACGAGCAGTACTTC.

V usage is TRBV30 and J usage is TRBJ1-1; tentative D call: TRBD1 (6 bases). This CDR3 is 15 amino acids long. The germline V gene encodes CDR1 GTSNPN and CDR2 SVGIG (reference sequence). The ends were cut back, 0 bases at V and 3 bases at J, with 14 bases in the middle. CDR3 region: CAWSVRGGLDTEAFF. CDR3 coding DNA: TGTGCCTGGAGTGTACGTGGGGGCTTAGACACTGAAGCTTTCTTT. The variable domain in full, with the rest retrieved from reference TRBV30 and TRBJ1-1, is SQTIHQWPATLVQPVGSPLSLECTVEGTSNPNLYWYRQAAGRGLQLLFYSVGIGQISSEVPQNLSASRPQDRQFILSSKKLLLSDSGFYLCAWSVRGGLDTEAFFGQGTRLTVV.

This sequence joins TRBV7-3 and TRBJ2-3, with D tentatively TRBD1 (6 bases). The CDR3 has 15 residues. Germline V gene lookup returns CDR1 SGHTA and CDR2 FQGTGA. The V gene lost 5 bases and the J gene lost 0 bases, with 12 bases spanning the gap. CDR3 in DNA: TGTGCCAGCAGCCCCCAGGGGTATAGCACAGATACGCAGTATTTT. It encodes CASSPQGYSTDTQYF.

The chain couples TRBV5-6 to TRBJ2-2; the D gene is possibly TRBD2 (7 bases). The CDR3 extends over 16 amino acids. With 3 bases removed from V and 7 bases from J, the gap between germline ends came to 19 bases. CDR1 SGHDT and CDR2 YYEEEE come from the germline V gene. For the CDR3, the DNA is TGTGCCAGCAGCTCACCACAGGGACTAACTTTCGGGGAGCTGTTTTTT. It is translated as CASSSPQGLTFGELFF.

CDR3 sequence: CASSLGTSSETQYF. The CDR3 DNA reads as TGTGCCAGCAGCTTGGGGACTAGCTCAGAGACCCAGTACTTC. The rearrangement uses TRBV7-9 and TRBJ2-5; TRBD2 matches 9 bases. CDR1 and CDR2 (germline): SEHNR, FQNEAQ (reference sequence). J was trimmed by 4 bases and V by 3 bases; bases with no gene match: 3. The CDR3 runs 14 residues.

The CDR3 nucleotides are TGTGCCAGCACCCGAGGGGACGGGGGGTGGGAGACCCAGTACTTC. Translated: CASTRGDGGWETQYF. The J gene is TRBJ2-5, the V gene TRBV9; 7 bases match TRBD2. The trim removed 6 bases at V and 5 bases at J, leaving 13 bases unmatched. Germline lookup yields CDR1 SGDLS and CDR2 YYNGEE. The CDR3 loop spans 15 amino acids.

This chain connects TRBV28 to TRBJ2-7; D assignment may be TRBD1 or TRBD2 (6 bases each). In germline, CDR1 is MDHEN, CDR2 SYDVKM. The CDR3 runs 16 residues. The V end lost 5 bases, the J end lost 6 bases, and 23 bases lay between the germline ends. The CDR3 DNA sequence: TGTGCCAGCAGTCCTCCCCTAGGGGGAGGCCCTCGCGAGCAGTACTTC. This encodes CASSPPLGGGPREQYF.

V gene TRBV21-1 combines with J gene TRBJ2-7; TRBD1, the table's D call, was not compared with the DNA. TRBV21-1 is termed a pseudogene. There are 16 residues in the CDR3. CDR3 sequence: CASSKGGPGSSYEQYF. CDR3 sequence (DNA): TGTGCCAGCAGCAAAGGGGGGCCGGGCAGCTCCTACGAGCAGTACTTC.

The chain has TRBV29-1 and TRBJ1-1, with 7 bases matching TRBD1. After removal of 7 bases from V and 2 bases from J, the junction contained 4 bases not matched to a gene. This CDR3 is 12 amino acids long. CDR1 is SQVTM, CDR2 ANQGSEA, per germline. The CDR3 is CSGGDSNTEAFF. CDR3 bases: TGCAGCGGTGGGGACAGCAACACTGAAGCTTTCTTT.